This TCR beta chain was documented in a study of cytomegalovirus exposure and HLA in healthy donors. Study results and limitations: With high specificity and sensitivity, the classifier reportedly diagnosed cytomegalovirus status.

V lost 7 bases and J 2 bases, leaving 8 bases between the germline ends. This CDR3 contains 13 residues. Germline V gene data show CDR1 as MGHRA and CDR2 as YSYEKL. This clone was counted only a few times. Its specificity is not known. 13 Jbeta primers and 60 Vbeta primers were used for the PCR. Sequencing was performed with immunoSEQ multiplex PCR; in TCRdb, only in-frame clones are kept and a portion is missing. The table lists 100,000 to 150,000 clones, 80% of them singletons. The sequenced material came from PBMCs. The receptor's source is a woman between 35 and 50 years old in good health and CMV-seronegative. This sequence joins TRBV4-1 and TRBJ2-2, with a possible D match to TRBD1 (6 bases). CDR3 nucleotides: TGCGCCAGCATAGGGGGTAACACCGGGGAGCTGTTTTTT. As protein: CASIGGNTGELFF.